This T cell receptor beta chain was profiled in a study of blood T cell repertoires in COVID-19 (dated by TCRdb to 2020 to 2021). Background on the whole study: Samples covering the acute and convalescent phases of COVID-19 were provided by collaborators in the United States, Italy and Spain. The prospective study material was composed of cDNA or gDNA derived from T cells, B-cell-depleted T cells, or PBMCs. Deeply sampled blood TCRbeta repertoires from subjects exposed to, actively infected with, or recovered from COVID-19 were included in the dataset. A freely available public database, intended as a resource for researchers studying the immune response to SARS-CoV-2, is where the repertoires were released. The samples were drawn from the first 160 participants of the ongoing ImmuneRACE study and from 950 to 1,500 subjects provided by 6 global collaborators. Nearly every sample came with metadata listing a de-identified subject ID, COVID-19 status, age in years and sex. HLA class I and class II types, where available, came from metadata supplied by the sample provider rather than from assay-based typing. Study-wide findings and limitations: The amount of clinical and demographic metadata varied by source and participant and was provided uncurated.

Regarding this clone: Its binding antigen is unknown. Within one base of it there is no much larger clone, and no base qualities were kept.

The immunoSEQ Assay, a bias-controlled multiplex PCR, was used to amplify TCRbeta CDR3 regions from genomic DNA. Under the source paper's analysis protocol: Within the assay, amplification of reference gene primers was used to estimate how many nucleated cells each sample contained. To quantify the absolute abundance of each unique TCRbeta CDR3 rearrangement, sequence reads were collapsed and filtered. Productive Simpson clonality was computed per sample as the square root of Simpson's diversity index over productive rearrangements. TCRdb obtained this table from immuneACCESS and retained in-frame rearrangements with V and J assigned. These tables miss some clones; where compared with another copy, unresolved V genes account for less than half of the shortfall, and the remainder is unexplained. The V and J calls and clone size are taken from that table; D and trimming were inferred from the DNA. This sample has 150,000 to 200,000 clones in its table, and roughly 82% of those were observed once. The ten most abundant clones make up under 5.5% of the sample.

Each collaborating institution followed its own protocols to collect whole blood in K2EDTA tubes. Collaborator samples were shipped for TCRbeta analysis as frozen whole blood, isolated PBMCs, or DNA extracted from either sample type. The CDR3 covers 14 residues, taking in both the cysteine and the phenylalanine. Left in the record is the CDR3 DNA by itself, 42 bases read in frame from the first base. V has 0 bases trimmed and J has 6 bases trimmed; junction bases matching no gene number 5. The germline V gene sets CDR1 to ENHRY and CDR2 to SYGVKD. Sequences were obtained from peripheral blood. The chain joins TRBV10-3 to TRBJ2-7, with 7 bases aligning to TRBD2. This receptor was obtained from a woman in her twenties or thirties with acute or convalescent COVID-19. The CDR3 loop reads CAISESISGGEQYF. The DNA reads TGTGCCATCAGTGAGTCCATTTCGGGGGGCGAGCAGTACTTC.